Listed here are 25 T cell receptor beta chains from one sample, sequenced in a study of tumor-infiltrating lymphocytes in primary liver carcinoma. They got blood RNA out of unsorted whole blood and also pulled out germline DNA. A constant-region primer served to make TCR beta cDNA from around 540 ng total RNA. ARM-PCR was slightly modified, and three nested multiplex PCR rounds with it gave rise to the TCR beta libraries. TRBV1-TRBV30 forward primers and a C-beta reverse primer were used in the first two PCR rounds, which each ran for approximately 10 cycles. TCRdb used MiXCR to reprocess the multiplex PCR reads, holding one entry per CDR3 protein. The sample has fewer than 350,000 distinct CDR3 sequences, around three fifths seen once. Sample: peripheral blood. The receptor source for this set is a man aged 40-49 years with primary liver carcinoma and hepatitis B virus infection.

V is TRBV2 and J is TRBJ2-7; D is possibly TRBD1 (6 bases). Trimming stripped 6 bases from V and 3 bases from J, with 12 bases between. Germline assignment: CDR1 SNHLY and CDR2 FYNNEI. The CDR3 sequence is 13 residues long. The CDR3 protein is CASRKGQLYEQYF. CDR3 DNA: TGTGCCAGCAGGAAAGGACAGCTCTACGAGCAGTACTTC.

V is TRBV28 and J is TRBJ2-1, with a tentative D call TRBD2 (5 bases). The V gene's germline CDR1 is MDHEN and CDR2 SYDVKM. The CDR3 covers 14 residues. V lost 4 bases, J lost 7 bases, and 14 bases lay in between. The chain's CDR3 is CASSSTGLGNEQFF. The CDR3 nucleotides are TGTGCCAGCAGTTCTACGGGGTTAGGGAATGAGCAGTTCTTC.

The CDR3 loop reads CASSPQAGGPNEQYF. The CDR3 nucleotides are TGCGCCAGCAGCCCCCAGGCGGGAGGGCCAAACGAGCAGTACTTC. The chain employs TRBV5-1 and TRBJ2-7; 9 bases are a match to TRBD2. This CDR3 has 15 amino acids. The V gene end was trimmed by 4 bases and the J gene end by 5 bases; junction bases not matched to a gene: 10. Germline assignment: CDR1 SGHRS and CDR2 YFSETQ.

The chain joins TRBV5-6 to TRBJ2-7; 7 bases fit TRBD1. Germline V gene lookup returns CDR1 SGHDT and CDR2 YYEEEE. V gave up 4 bases and J gave up 2 bases; unmatched junction bases: 3. CDR3 length equals 13 residues. This CDR3 is CASSDGTAYEQYF. The CDR3 bases are TGTGCCAGCAGCGACGGGACAGCCTACGAGCAGTACTTC.

For this clonotype: Given the absence of the conserved phenylalanine or tryptophan at the CDR3 end, a read error is likely. The chain uses TRBV6-6 and TRBJ2-2; no clear D gene. The V gene lost 5 bases and the J gene lost 6 bases, with 10 bases spanning the gap. The CDR3 is 13 amino acids. Germline CDR1 is MNHNY and CDR2 is SVGAGI (reference sequence). CDR3 sequence (DNA): TGTGCCAGCAGTCTCGGATATTCCGGGGAGCTGTTTTCT. It codes for CASSLGYSGELFS.

Comments on this clonotype: This clone may be a read error of a much larger clone one base away. The chain links TRBV4-1 to TRBJ2-5, with D possibly being TRBD1 or TRBD2 (6 bases each). CDR1 is MGHRA and CDR2 is YSYEKL in the germline V gene. The CDR3 is 15 amino acids. V gave up 4 bases and J gave up 5 bases, with 17 bases separating them. CDR3 in amino acids: CASSLQEGETETQYF. CDR3 nucleotide sequence: TGCGCCAGCAGCCTCCAGGAGGGGGAGACGGAGACCCAGTACTTC.

Ten or more counts support this clonotype. The V gene is TRBV4-1, the J gene TRBJ2-1, with 9 bases that match TRBD2. The CDR3 length is 15 residues. Unmatched junction bases numbered 10, after V lost 4 bases and J lost 9 bases. Germline V gives CDR1 MGHRA, CDR2 YSYEKL. CDR3 sequence reads: CASSLGNSGSGEQFF. CDR3 DNA sequence: TGCGCCAGCAGCCTCGGGAATAGCGGGAGCGGTGAGCAGTTCTTC.

This clonotype showed up just once. Its ends do not fully match the called genes, so a read error is possible. The chain recombines TRBV11-1 with TRBJ2-3; 11 positions match TRBD2. This CDR3 comprises 15 residues. Germline CDR1 SGHAT, CDR2 FQDESV (reference sequence). DNA for the CDR3: TGTACCAGCGGCTCATTAGCGGGAGGGCCTGATACGCAGTATTTT. It yields the protein CTSGSLAGGPDTQYF.

In regard to this clonotype: This may be a read error, as it is one base from a much larger clone. This chain links TRBV5-6 with TRBJ2-2; 7 bases line up with TRBD2. Germline values: CDR1 SGHDT, CDR2 YYEEEE. There are 15 residues in the CDR3. CDR3 coding DNA: TGTGCCAGCAGCTGGAGCGGGAAGAACATCGGGGAGCTGTTTTTT. Amino acids: CASSWSGKNIGELFF.

Comments on this clonotype: It is likely a read error, because the conserved phenylalanine at the end of the CDR3 is missing. The gene calls are TRBV4-2 and TRBJ2-7; 8 nucleotides agree with TRBD1. With 5 bases clipped from V and 1 base from J, the junction kept 10 bases outside the gene matches. The CDR3 covers 16 residues. CDR1 is LGHNA, CDR2 YNFKEQ, per germline. The CDR3 is CASSSGGQGASYEQYY. The CDR3 coding sequence is TGTGCCAGCAGCTCAGGGGGGCAGGGGGCTTCCTACGAGCAGTACTAC.

This chain joins TRBV24-1 and TRBJ2-1; no firm D call. CDR3 length: 14 amino acids. In germline, CDR1 is KGHDR, CDR2 SFDVKD. Trimming cost V 4 bases and J 4 bases, with 10 bases left between them. The CDR3, as DNA: TGTGCCACCAGTGAAGCTGGGCCGTACAATGAGCAGTTCTTC. Protein product: CATSEAGPYNEQFF.

A note on this clonotype: The junction departs from germline at one end; a sequencing error may be responsible. The chain is built from TRBV6-1 and TRBJ2-7, with TRBD1 as a possible D gene (6 bases). CDR1 and CDR2 (germline): MNHNS, SASEGT. The CDR3 runs to 12 residues. This CDR3 reads CVSSELTAHRDF. The CDR3 coding sequence is TGTGTCAGCAGTGAGCTAACGGCGCACAGGGACTTC.

As to this clonotype: This may stem from a read error, because a much larger clone lies one nucleotide away. CDR3 DNA: TGTACCATCAGTGAGTCAACGGGCTCTAATGAGCAGTTCTTC. Translation: CTISESTGSNEQFF. The V call is TRBV10-3, the J call TRBJ2-1; D ambiguous. CDR3 length: 14 residues. Germline V lookup: CDR1 ENHRY, CDR2 SYGVKD.

The J gene is TRBJ2-1, the V gene TRBV7-9; 7 positions agree with TRBD1. The CDR3 sequence is 17 residues long. CDR1 is SEHNR and CDR2 is FQNEAQ in the germline V gene (reference sequence). The junction had 10 bases not matched to a gene; V was cut back by 5 bases and J by 0 bases. CDR3 region: CASSRRRDSSSYNEQFF. The CDR3, as DNA: TGTGCCAGCAGCCGAAGACGGGACAGTAGCTCCTACAATGAGCAGTTCTTC.

Comment on this clonotype: The junction does not match germline at one end; this may be a read error. V usage is TRBV5-1 and J usage is TRBJ2-1, with D perhaps matching TRBD2 (6 bases). Germline V gene sequence: CDR1 SGHRS, CDR2 YFSETQ. The CDR3 loop spans 16 amino acids. The CDR3 DNA sequence: TGCGCCAGCAGCCGGTCCCGGGACGGGGGACTGGATGAGAAGTTCTTC. This encodes CASSRSRDGGLDEKFF.

This clonotype was counted only a few times. V usage is TRBV28 and J usage is TRBJ1-1; TRBD1 might be the D (5 bases). Trimming removed 11 bases from V and 4 bases from J, with 11 bases in between. This CDR3 spans 11 amino acids. Germline-derived CDR1 and CDR2 are MDHEN and SYDVKM. The CDR3 DNA is TGTGCCGGAGGAGGGGTCACTGAAGCTTTCTTT. Translating gives CAGGGVTEAFF.

Of note for this clonotype: Just one base apart from a much larger clone, this may be a read error. The chain couples TRBV28 to TRBJ2-7, with D perhaps being TRBD1 or TRBD2 (5 bases each). The length of the CDR3 is 14 residues. Per the germline V gene, CDR1 is MDHEN and CDR2 is SYDVKM. CDR3 sequence: CASSLGTASYEQNF. For the CDR3, the DNA is TGTGCCAGCAGTCTAGGGACCGCTAGCTACGAGCAGAACTTC.

As concerns this clonotype: A much larger clone sits a single nucleotide away, making a read error possible. V usage is TRBV6-5 and J usage is TRBJ2-7; perhaps TRBD2 as D (5 bases). The CDR3 loop spans 13 amino acids. The germline V gene encodes CDR1 MNHEY and CDR2 SVGAGI. As DNA, the CDR3 is TGTGCCAGCTCTGAGGGCGCCACCTACGTGCAGTACTTC. Translation: CASSEGATYVQYF.

This clonotype was picked up a small number of times. This chain uses TRBV6-1 with TRBJ2-2; D may match TRBD1 or TRBD2 (5 bases each). This CDR3 has 13 residues. The V end was cut by 6 bases, the J end by 5 bases, with 10 bases between. Germline loops: CDR1 MNHNS, CDR2 SASEGT. For the CDR3, the DNA is TGTGCCAGCAGGGGGTGGGGGACCGGGGAGCTGTTTTTT. Amino acid sequence: CASRGWGTGELFF.

This clonotype was detected many times. V and J are TRBV6-6 and TRBJ2-1; D is uncertain. The CDR3 spans 13 residues. The germline gives CDR1 MNHNY, CDR2 SVGAGI (reference sequence). Trimming left V 8 bases short and J 3 bases short, with 11 bases between. CDR3 in amino acids: CASGELLYNEQFF. CDR3 coding DNA: TGTGCCAGCGGTGAACTTCTCTACAATGAGCAGTTCTTC.

This clonotype was observed a handful of times. The chain is built from TRBV10-2 and TRBJ2-2; 9 nucleotides match TRBD2. The CDR3 has 13 residues. V shed 7 bases, J shed 8 bases, and the junction held 5 bases outside the gene matches. Germline-derived CDR1 and CDR2 are WSHSY and SAAADI. For the CDR3, the DNA is TGCGCCAGCACCAGCCTAGCGGGAGGGGAGCTGTTTTTT. It codes for CASTSLAGGELFF.

As to this clonotype: The junction departs from germline at one end; a sequencing error may be responsible. The rearrangement links TRBV5-1 to TRBJ1-1, with a weak D call TRBD1 (6 bases). This CDR3 contains 14 residues. CDR1 and CDR2 from the germline V gene are SGHRS and YFSETQ. CDR3 residues: CVSSLDRLNTEAFF. For the CDR3, the DNA is TGCGTCAGCAGCTTGGACAGATTGAACACTGAAGCTTTCTTT.

The chain links TRBV11-2 to TRBJ2-1, with D maybe TRBD2 (6 bases). The germline CDR1 and CDR2 sequences are SGHAT and FQNNGV. There are 14 residues in the CDR3. Trimming took off 3 bases at V and 6 bases at J, with 12 bases between the two ends. CDR3 in amino acids: CASSLGGSTNEQFF. The CDR3 coding sequence is TGTGCCAGCAGCTTGGGGGGTAGCACCAATGAGCAGTTCTTC.

This clonotype showed up just a few times. One base away lies a much larger clone, so this may be a sequencing read error. V and J are TRBV10-2 and TRBJ2-7; no reliable D call. Germline CDR1 WSHSY, CDR2 SAAADI. Between the trimmed V and J ends, which lost 10 bases and 0 bases, there was a span of 10 bases. The CDR3 spans 12 residues. CDR3 region: CAKGLLSYEQYF. CDR3 DNA sequence: TGCGCCAAGGGCCTCCTCTCCTACGAGCAGTACTTC.

At least ten counts were recorded for this clonotype. This chain uses TRBV4-1 with TRBJ1-4, with no clear D. Between the trimmed V and J ends, which lost 0 bases and 3 bases, there was a span of 8 bases. Germline lookup yields CDR1 MGHRA and CDR2 YSYEKL. This CDR3 is built from 15 residues. This CDR3 reads CASSQERGSNEKLFF. CDR3 DNA: TGCGCCAGCAGCCAAGAACGTGGGTCTAATGAAAAACTGTTTTTT.